One sample yielded the 14 T cell receptor beta chains listed below, sequenced in a study of blood T cell repertoires in COVID-19 (dated by TCRdb to about 2020). Library prep was done by the immunoSEQ multiplex PCR assay. As stored in TCRdb, this immuneACCESS dataset retains in-frame rearrangements with V and J assigned. A fraction of the clones does not appear; measured against another copy, unresolved V genes explain less than half of the discrepancy, and the remainder lacks a known reason. For this sample there are 69,000 or so clones; 84% appear just once. 13% of the sample belongs to the ten largest clones. The specimen was peripheral blood. Receptors were obtained from a man aged 50-59 years with COVID-19, enrolled during active disease.

This chain links TRBV9 with TRBJ1-5; D might be TRBD1 (6 bases). V gave up 3 bases and J gave up 4 bases, with 14 bases separating them. Germline V gene lookup returns CDR1 SGDLS and CDR2 YYNGEE. This CDR3 has 15 residues. The CDR3 bases are TGTGCCAGCAGCGCAACGGGACATACGAATCAGCCCCAGCATTTT. Protein sequence: CASSATGHTNQPQHF. Full variable domain (missing parts from reference TRBV9 and TRBJ1-5): DSGVTQTPKHLITATGQRVTLRCSPRSGDLSVYWYQQSLDQGLQFLIQYYNGEERAKGNILERFSAQQFPDLHSELNLSSLELGDSALYFCASSATGHTNQPQHFGDGTRLSIL.

The rearrangement uses TRBV5-1 and TRBJ1-1; D is unresolved. The ends were cut back, 0 bases at V and 0 bases at J, with 9 bases in the middle. CDR1 and CDR2 from the germline V gene are SGHRS and YFSETQ. This CDR3 is 15 amino acids long. CDR3 sequence (DNA): TGCGCCAGCAGCTTGGACAGCCCCTTGAACACTGAAGCTTTCTTT. Its translation: CASSLDSPLNTEAFF.

This clone was seen once. This chain joins TRBV9 and TRBJ2-1; 8 positions agree with TRBD2. Germline trimming cut 3 bases from V and 7 bases from J; bases unmatched to any gene: 12. This CDR3 region has 16 residues. CDR1 is SGDLS, CDR2 YYNGEE, per germline. The CDR3 sequence: CASSANPGLGNNEQFF. In nucleotides, the CDR3 is TGTGCCAGCAGCGCTAATCCGGGACTAGGAAATAATGAGCAGTTCTTC. The full variable domain, rest sourced from reference TRBV9 and TRBJ2-1, is DSGVTQTPKHLITATGQRVTLRCSPRSGDLSVYWYQQSLDQGLQFLIQYYNGEERAKGNILERFSAQQFPDLHSELNLSSLELGDSALYFCASSANPGLGNNEQFFGPGTRLTVL.

As to this clone: Other DNA sequences in the same sample also yield this CDR3. V is TRBV2 and J is TRBJ1-5; D gene uncertain. Deletions cut 3 bases from V and 2 bases from J, with 8 bases between. Germline V CDR1 and CDR2: SNHLY, FYNNEI. CDR3 size: 14 residues. CDR3 loop: CASSEREGNQPQHF. The CDR3 nucleotides are TGTGCCAGCAGTGAGAGGGAGGGCAATCAGCCCCAGCATTTT. Full variable domain (outside the CDR3, taken from reference TRBV2 and TRBJ1-5): EPEVTQTPSHQVTQMGQEVILRCVPISNHLYFYWYRQILGQKVEFLVSFYNNEISEKSEIFDDQFSVERPDGSNFTLKIRSTKLEDSAMYFCASSEREGNQPQHFGDGTRLSIL.

J is TRBJ2-1 and V is TRBV10-3, with 8 bases fitting TRBD1. Germline V gene data show CDR1 as ENHRY and CDR2 as SYGVKD. This CDR3 is 13 amino acids long. Trimming cost V 3 bases and J 7 bases; bases outside gene matches: 2. For the CDR3, the DNA is TGTGCCATCAGTGATCGACAGGGGAATGAGCAGTTCTTC. Translation: CAISDRQGNEQFF.

The chain employs TRBV5-4 and TRBJ2-1; TRBD2 aligns across 10 bases. V gave up 0 bases and J gave up 5 bases; unmatched junction bases: 2. The CDR3 consists of 15 residues. CDR1 is SGHNT, CDR2 YYREEE, per germline (reference sequence). CDR3 nucleotide sequence: TGTGCCAGCAGCTTGGAGGGACTAGCGAACAATGAGCAGTTCTTC. The encoded protein is CASSLEGLANNEQFF.

V and J are TRBV11-2 and TRBJ2-7; 8 positions agree with TRBD1. Germline V gives CDR1 SGHAT, CDR2 FQNNGV. Trimming took 4 bases from V and 11 from J; bases not matched to a gene: 10. CDR3 size: 13 residues. CDR3 sequence: CASSSGPRGQEYF. CDR3 coding DNA: TGTGCCAGCAGCTCAGGTCCGAGGGGACAGGAGTACTTC. Combining the CDR3 with reference TRBV11-2 and TRBJ2-7 gives the whole variable domain EAGVAQSPRYKIIEKRQSVAFWCNPISGHATLYWYQQILGQGPKLLIQFQNNGVVDDSQLPKDRFSAERLKGVDSTLKIQPAKLEDSAVYLCASSSGPRGQEYFGPGTRLTVT.

This chain joins TRBV9 and TRBJ2-5; 12 bases agree with TRBD2. Germline CDR1 is SGDLS and CDR2 is YYNGEE. This CDR3 is 15 amino acids long. With V trimmed by 7 bases and J by 2 bases, 6 bases remained unmatched. CDR3 residues: CASSLAGGRQETQYF. The CDR3 coding sequence is TGTGCCAGCTCCCTAGCGGGGGGGCGTCAAGAGACCCAGTACTTC.

The chain is built from TRBV7-9 and TRBJ2-7; D remains unclear. Germline V CDR1 and CDR2: SEHNR, FQNEAQ (reference sequence). CDR3 size: 12 residues. V lost 5 bases and J 4 bases, leaving 9 bases between the germline ends. This chain's CDR3 is CASSLQAYEQYF. The CDR3 nucleotides are TGTGCCAGCAGCCTTCAGGCTTACGAGCAGTACTTC.

This rearrangement joins TRBV21-1 to TRBJ1-5. TRBV21-1 is a known pseudogene. The CDR3 has 19 residues. The CDR3 sequence is CASSFPRRGVVEVGQPQHF. As DNA, the CDR3 is TGTGCCAGCAGCTTTCCCCGAAGAGGCGTAGTCGAGGTAGGTCAGCCCCAGCATTTT.

The CDR3 here is CASSFPQGHYTEAFF. In DNA form, the CDR3 reads TGTGCCAGCAGCTTTCCCCAGGGGCACTACACTGAAGCTTTCTTT. The V gene is TRBV11-1, the J gene TRBJ1-1, with D possibly TRBD1 on 6 matching bases. Germline lookup yields CDR1 SGHAT and CDR2 FQDESV (reference sequence). This CDR3 is 15 amino acids long. Trimming cost V 3 bases and J 3 bases, with 14 bases left between them.

This clone was recorded once. The rearrangement uses TRBV7-3 and TRBJ1-1; TRBD1 matches at 9 bases. Germline CDR1 is SGHTA and CDR2 is FQGTGA. The CDR3 sequence is 14 residues long. V trimming: 5 bases; J trimming: 4 bases; junction bases outside the gene matches: 5. CDR3 coding DNA: TGTGCCAGCAGCGACGGACAGGGGAGCACTGAAGCTTTCTTT. Protein sequence: CASSDGQGSTEAFF.

The chain has TRBV4-1 and TRBJ1-1; the match to TRBD1 covers 7 bases. The CDR3 loop spans 14 amino acids. Per germline, CDR1 MGHRA and CDR2 YSYEKL. The V gene end was trimmed by 6 bases and the J gene end by 2 bases; junction bases not matched to a gene: 6. This CDR3 is CASRIGTDNTEAFF. The DNA for the CDR3 is TGCGCCAGCAGGATCGGGACAGATAACACTGAAGCTTTCTTT.

This clone appeared a few times. The chain is built from TRBV5-6 and TRBJ1-1; no clear D. The CDR3 totals 17 residues. From germline, CDR1 is SGHDT and CDR2 YYEEEE. V lost 4 bases to trimming and J lost 3 bases, with 22 bases between them. The DNA of the CDR3 is TGTGCCAGCAGCCCCACCATACGGCCGGGTACGGACACTGAAGCTTTCTTT. This gives the protein CASSPTIRPGTDTEAFF.